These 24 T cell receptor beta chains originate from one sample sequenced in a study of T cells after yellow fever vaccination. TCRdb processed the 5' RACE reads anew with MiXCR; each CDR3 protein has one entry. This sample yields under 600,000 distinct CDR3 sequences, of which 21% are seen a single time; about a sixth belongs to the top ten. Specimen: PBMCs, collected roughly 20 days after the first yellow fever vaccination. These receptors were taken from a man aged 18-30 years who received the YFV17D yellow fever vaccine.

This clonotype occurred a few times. DNA for the CDR3: TGTGCCACCGGGACACGGAACACCGGGGAGCTGTTTTTT. It specifies CATGTRNTGELFF. The chain has TRBV24-1 and TRBJ2-2; D possibly corresponds to TRBD1 (6 bases). V was clipped by 9 bases and J by 1 base, with 8 bases between them. Germline values: CDR1 KGHDR, CDR2 SFDVKD. The CDR3 is 13 amino acids.

This chain's CDR3 is CASSTPGGSYEQYF. CDR3 bases: TGCGCCAGCAGCACTCCGGGGGGCTCCTACGAGCAGTACTTC. The chain carries TRBV5-1 and TRBJ2-7; 7 nucleotides match TRBD2. Germline lookup yields CDR1 SGHRS and CDR2 YFSETQ. V lost 4 bases and J lost 0; bases outside the gene matches: 4. The CDR3 is 14 amino acids.

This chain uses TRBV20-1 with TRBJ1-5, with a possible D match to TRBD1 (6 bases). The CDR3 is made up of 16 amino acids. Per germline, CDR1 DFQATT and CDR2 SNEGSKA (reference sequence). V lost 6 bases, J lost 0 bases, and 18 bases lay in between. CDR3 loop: CSARDFRDNSNQPQHF. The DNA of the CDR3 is TGCAGTGCCCGGGACTTCAGGGACAATAGCAATCAGCCCCAGCATTTT.

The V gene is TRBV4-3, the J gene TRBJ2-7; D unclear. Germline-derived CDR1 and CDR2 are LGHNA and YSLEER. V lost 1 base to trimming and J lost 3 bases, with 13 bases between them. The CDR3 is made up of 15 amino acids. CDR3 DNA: TGCGCCAGCAGCCAAGTGCTAGGACCGATCTACGAGCAGTACTTC. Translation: CASSQVLGPIYEQYF.

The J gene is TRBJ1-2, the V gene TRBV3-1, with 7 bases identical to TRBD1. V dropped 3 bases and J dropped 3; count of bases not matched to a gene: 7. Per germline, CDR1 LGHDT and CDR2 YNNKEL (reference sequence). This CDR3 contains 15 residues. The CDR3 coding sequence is TGTGCCAGCAGCCACCCAGGGGGGGGCGACTATGGCTACACCTTC. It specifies CASSHPGGGDYGYTF.

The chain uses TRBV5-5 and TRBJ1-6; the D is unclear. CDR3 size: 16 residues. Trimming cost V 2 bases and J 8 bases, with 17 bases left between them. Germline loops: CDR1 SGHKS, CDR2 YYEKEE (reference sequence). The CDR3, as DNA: TGTGCCAGCAGCTTAGTTGGCGGAAAGCGGGATTCACCCCTCCACTTT. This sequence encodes CASSLVGGKRDSPLHF.

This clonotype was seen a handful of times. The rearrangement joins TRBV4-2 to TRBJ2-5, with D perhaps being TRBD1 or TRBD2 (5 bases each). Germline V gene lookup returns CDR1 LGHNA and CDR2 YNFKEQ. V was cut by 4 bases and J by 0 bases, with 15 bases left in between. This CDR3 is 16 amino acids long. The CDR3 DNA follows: TGTGCCAGCAGCCCCCGGGGCCGAACCTACCAAGAGACCCAGTACTTC. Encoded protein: CASSPRGRTYQETQYF.

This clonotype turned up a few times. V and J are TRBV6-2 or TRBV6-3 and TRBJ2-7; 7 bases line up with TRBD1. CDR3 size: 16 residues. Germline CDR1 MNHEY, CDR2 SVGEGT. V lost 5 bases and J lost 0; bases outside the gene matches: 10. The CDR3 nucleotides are TGTGCCAGCAGTATTACCGGGACAGACCTCTCCTACGAGCAGTACGTC. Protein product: CASSITGTDLSYEQYV.

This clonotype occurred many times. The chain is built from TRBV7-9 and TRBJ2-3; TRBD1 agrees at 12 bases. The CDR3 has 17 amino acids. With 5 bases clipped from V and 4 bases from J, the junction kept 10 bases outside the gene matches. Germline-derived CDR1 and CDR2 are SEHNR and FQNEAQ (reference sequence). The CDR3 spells CASSGMDGTGGADTQYF. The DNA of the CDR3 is TGTGCCAGCAGCGGAATGGACGGGACAGGGGGCGCAGATACGCAGTATTTT. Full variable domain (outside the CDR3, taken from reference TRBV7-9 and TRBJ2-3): DTGVSQNPRHKITKRGQNVTFRCDPISEHNRLYWYRQTLGQGPEFLTYFQNEAQLEKSRLLSDRFSAERPKGSFSTLEIQRTEQGDSAMYLCASSGMDGTGGADTQYFGPGTRLTVL.

The CDR3 sequence is CASRHRVEEGEAFF. DNA for the CDR3: TGTGCCAGCAGACACAGGGTAGAGGAGGGTGAAGCTTTCTTT. The rearrangement joins TRBV6-1 to TRBJ1-1; D perhaps matches TRBD1 (6 bases). Germline lookup yields CDR1 MNHNS and CDR2 SASEGT. This CDR3 comprises 14 residues. V dropped 6 bases and J dropped 7 bases, with 18 bases sitting between them.

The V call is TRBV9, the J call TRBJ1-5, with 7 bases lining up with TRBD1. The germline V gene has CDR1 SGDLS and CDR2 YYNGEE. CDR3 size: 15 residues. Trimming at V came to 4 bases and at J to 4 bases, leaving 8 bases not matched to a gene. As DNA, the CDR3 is TGTGCCAGCAGCCACACCGGGACAGAGAATCAGCCCCAGCATTTT. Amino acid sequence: CASSHTGTENQPQHF. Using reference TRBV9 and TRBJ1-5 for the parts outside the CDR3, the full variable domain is DSGVTQTPKHLITATGQRVTLRCSPRSGDLSVYWYQQSLDQGLQFLIQYYNGEERAKGNILERFSAQQFPDLHSELNLSSLELGDSALYFCASSHTGTENQPQHFGDGTRLSIL.

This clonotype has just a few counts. CDR3 loop: CASSPLTRTATEQYF. CDR3 nucleotides: TGTGCCAGCAGCCCCTTAACCCGGACGGCGACCGAGCAGTACTTC. The chain combines TRBV7-9 with TRBJ2-7; D is unresolved. V dropped 5 bases and J dropped 6 bases, with 20 bases sitting between them. Germline assignment: CDR1 SEHNR and CDR2 FQNEAQ (reference sequence). This CDR3 spans 15 amino acids.

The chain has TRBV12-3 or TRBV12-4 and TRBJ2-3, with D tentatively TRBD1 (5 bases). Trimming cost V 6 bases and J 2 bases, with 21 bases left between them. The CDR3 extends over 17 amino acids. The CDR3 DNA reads TGTGCCAGCAGCCGGCTAAACTCGGCAGGGAACACAGATACGCAGTATTTT. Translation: CASSRLNSAGNTDTQYF.

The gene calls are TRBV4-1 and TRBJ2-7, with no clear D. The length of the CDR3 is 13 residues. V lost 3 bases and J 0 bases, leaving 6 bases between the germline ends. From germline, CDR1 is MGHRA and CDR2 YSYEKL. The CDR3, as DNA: TGCGCCAGCAGCCATACGGGCTCCTACGAGCAGTACTTC. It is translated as CASSHTGSYEQYF.

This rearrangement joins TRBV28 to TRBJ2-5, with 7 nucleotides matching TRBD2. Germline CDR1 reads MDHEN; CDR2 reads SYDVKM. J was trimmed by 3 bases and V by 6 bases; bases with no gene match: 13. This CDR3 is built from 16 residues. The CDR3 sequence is CASSYHLRTRKETQYF. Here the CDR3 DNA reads TGTGCCAGCAGCTACCACCTCCGGACTAGGAAAGAGACCCAGTACTTC. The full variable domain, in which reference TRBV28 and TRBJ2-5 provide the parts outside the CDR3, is DVKVTQSSRYLVKRTGEKVFLECVQDMDHENMFWYRQDPGLGLRLIYFSYDVKMKEKGDIPEGYSVSREKKERFSLILESASTNQTSMYLCASSYHLRTRKETQYFGPGTRLLVL.

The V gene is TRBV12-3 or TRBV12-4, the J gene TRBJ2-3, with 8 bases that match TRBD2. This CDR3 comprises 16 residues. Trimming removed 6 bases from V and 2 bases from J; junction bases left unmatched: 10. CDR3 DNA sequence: TGTGCCAGCAGCCAAGTTCTAGCGGGCGACACAGATACGCAGTATTTT. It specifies CASSQVLAGDTDTQYF.

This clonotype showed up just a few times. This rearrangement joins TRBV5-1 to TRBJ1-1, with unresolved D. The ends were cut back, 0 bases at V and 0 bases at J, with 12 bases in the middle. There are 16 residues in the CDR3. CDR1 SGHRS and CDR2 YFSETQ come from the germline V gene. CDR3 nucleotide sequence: TGCGCCAGCAGCTTGGAATCCGGCCCTTTGAACACTGAAGCTTTCTTT. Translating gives CASSLESGPLNTEAFF.

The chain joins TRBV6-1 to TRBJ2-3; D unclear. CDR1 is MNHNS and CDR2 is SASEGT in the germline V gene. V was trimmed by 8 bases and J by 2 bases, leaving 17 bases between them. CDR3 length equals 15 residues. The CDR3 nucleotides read TGTGCCAGCGGCAGCCAAGCTGCACTCACAGATACGCAGTATTTT. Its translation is CASGSQAALTDTQYF.

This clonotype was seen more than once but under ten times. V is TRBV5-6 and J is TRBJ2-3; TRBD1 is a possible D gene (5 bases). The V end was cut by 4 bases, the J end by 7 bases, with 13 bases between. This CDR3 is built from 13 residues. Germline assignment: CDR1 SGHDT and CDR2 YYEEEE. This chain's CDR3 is CASSPQGVYTQYF. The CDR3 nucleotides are TGTGCCAGCAGCCCCCAAGGGGTTTATACGCAGTATTTT.

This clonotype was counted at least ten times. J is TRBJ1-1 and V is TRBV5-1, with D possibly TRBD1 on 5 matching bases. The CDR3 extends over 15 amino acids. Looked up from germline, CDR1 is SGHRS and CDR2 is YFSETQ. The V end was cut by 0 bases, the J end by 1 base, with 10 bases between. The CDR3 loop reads CASSLEGIGNTEAFF. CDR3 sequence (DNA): TGCGCCAGCAGCTTGGAGGGGATTGGGAACACTGAAGCTTTCTTT.

The CDR3 spells CASSEVLAGYQPQHF. CDR3 DNA sequence: TGTGCCAGCAGTGAAGTGCTGGCAGGTTATCAGCCCCAGCATTTT. The chain has TRBV6-1 and TRBJ1-5; D is undetermined. Germline values: CDR1 MNHNS, CDR2 SASEGT. V lost 1 base and J 5 bases, leaving 12 bases between the germline ends. This CDR3 is built from 15 residues.

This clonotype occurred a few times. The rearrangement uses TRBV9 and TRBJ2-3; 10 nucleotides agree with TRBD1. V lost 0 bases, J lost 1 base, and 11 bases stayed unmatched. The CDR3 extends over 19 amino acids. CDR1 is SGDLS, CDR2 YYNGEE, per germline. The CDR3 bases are TGTGCCAGCAGCGTAGGGGTTATGTCTGGGACAGGGGGCACAGATACGCAGTATTTT. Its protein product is CASSVGVMSGTGGTDTQYF.

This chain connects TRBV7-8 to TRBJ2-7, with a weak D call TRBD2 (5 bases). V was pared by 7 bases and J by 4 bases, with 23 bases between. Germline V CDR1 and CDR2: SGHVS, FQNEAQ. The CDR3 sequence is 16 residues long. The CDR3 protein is CASTGGRGDSTYEQYF. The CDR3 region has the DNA TGTGCCAGCACCGGAGGTCGAGGTGACTCAACGTACGAGCAGTACTTC.

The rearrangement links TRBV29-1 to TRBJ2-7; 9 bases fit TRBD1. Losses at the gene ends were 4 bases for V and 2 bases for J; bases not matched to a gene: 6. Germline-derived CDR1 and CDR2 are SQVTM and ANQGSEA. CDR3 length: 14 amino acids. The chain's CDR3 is CSVATGGCTYEQYV. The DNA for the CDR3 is TGCAGCGTTGCGACAGGGGGATGCACCTACGAGCAGTACGTC.